This entry concerns a single T cell receptor (beta chain). Original methodology: Reference gene primers were amplified, and this amplification served to estimate nucleated cell counts. Sequencing was performed with immunoSEQ multiplex PCR; in TCRdb, only in-frame clones are kept and a portion is missing. V and J calls plus clone size are reproduced from that table; the DNA served to infer D and trimming. The repertoire holds 200,000 to 250,000 clones, with around 80% as singletons. The record originates from a study of blood T cell repertoires in COVID-19. Study at large: Material from acute and convalescent COVID-19 was sourced from the United States, Italy and Spain. From T cells, B-cell-depleted T cells, or PBMCs came the material, which was cDNA or gDNA.

Sample: peripheral blood. The TCR comes from a woman between 40 and 50 years old with acute or convalescent COVID-19.

The CDR3 loop is CASSEEVGRGRSSGNQPQHF. CDR3 in DNA: TGTGCCAGCAGTGAAGAGGTCGGCAGGGGAAGGAGTTCGGGCAATCAGCCCCAGCATTTT. The chain combines TRBV2 with TRBJ1-5; the D gene is possibly TRBD1 (6 bases). Trimming left V 1 base short and J 2 bases short, with 24 bases between. Germline CDR1 reads SNHLY; CDR2 reads FYNNEI. This CDR3 is built from 20 residues.